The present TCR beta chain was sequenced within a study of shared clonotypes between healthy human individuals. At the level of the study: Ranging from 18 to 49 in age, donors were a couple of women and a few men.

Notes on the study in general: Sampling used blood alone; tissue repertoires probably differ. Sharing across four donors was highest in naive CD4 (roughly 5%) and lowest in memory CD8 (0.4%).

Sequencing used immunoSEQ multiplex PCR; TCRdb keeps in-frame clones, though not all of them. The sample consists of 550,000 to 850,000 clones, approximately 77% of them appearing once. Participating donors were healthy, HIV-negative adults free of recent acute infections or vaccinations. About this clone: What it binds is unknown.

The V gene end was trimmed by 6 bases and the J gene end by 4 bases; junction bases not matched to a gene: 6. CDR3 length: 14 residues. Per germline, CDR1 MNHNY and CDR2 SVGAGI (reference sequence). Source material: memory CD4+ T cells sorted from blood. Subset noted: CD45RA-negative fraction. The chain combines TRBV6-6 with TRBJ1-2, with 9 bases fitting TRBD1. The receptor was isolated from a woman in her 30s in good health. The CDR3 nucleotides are TGTGCCAGCAGAGGACAGGGGCGCTTCTATGGCTACACCTTC. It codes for CASRGQGRFYGYTF.